The 14 T cell receptor beta chains presented below share a single source sample, sequenced in a study of shared clonotypes between healthy human individuals. Libraries were prepared by immunoSEQ multiplex PCR; TCRdb keeps only in-frame clonotypes and omits some of them. Of around 690,000 clones listed, roughly 87% are singletons. Sequencing input: memory CD8+ T cells from PBMCs. Described subset: CD45RO+ cells pooled with CCR7-negative TemRA cells. These receptors were collected from a man between 18 and 29 years old in good health. Some clones in this sample may be carry-over from other donors' samples.

The chain links TRBV5-8 to TRBJ1-3; D is undetermined. In germline, CDR1 is SGHTS, CDR2 YDEGEE. Trimming cost V 2 bases and J 2 bases, with 8 bases left between them. The CDR3 contains 14 residues. The CDR3 is CASSFGGPGNTIYF. DNA of the CDR3: TGTGCCAGCAGCTTTGGCGGGCCTGGAAACACCATATATTTT.

The chain recombines TRBV10-3 with TRBJ2-7; 7 bases map to TRBD2. V shed 6 bases and J 1 base; nucleotides not matched to a gene: 9. This CDR3 contains 15 residues. CDR1 is ENHRY, CDR2 SYGVKD, per germline. In DNA, the CDR3 is TGTGCCATCAGGGGGGGGGACGCTTTGTCCTACGAGCAGTACTTC. Amino acid sequence: CAIRGGDALSYEQYF.

This chain joins TRBV15 and TRBJ2-3; no reliable D call. With 0 bases removed from V and 6 bases from J, the gap between germline ends came to 7 bases. In germline, CDR1 is LNHNV, CDR2 YYDKDF (reference sequence). The CDR3 runs to 13 residues. DNA of the CDR3: TGTGCCACCAGCAGAGATAACCCCGATACGCAGTATTTT. This encodes CATSRDNPDTQYF.

The V call is TRBV27, the J call TRBJ1-1; D is unresolved. The CDR3 has 15 amino acids. V was clipped by 1 base and J by 3 bases, with 12 bases between them. Germline assignment: CDR1 MNHEY and CDR2 SMNVEV (reference sequence). This CDR3 is CASSLFMGGHTEAFF. Written as DNA, the CDR3 is TGTGCCAGCAGTTTATTCATGGGAGGGCACACTGAAGCTTTCTTT.

The rearrangement uses TRBV5-1 and TRBJ1-2; no clear D. Germline CDR1 reads SGHRS; CDR2 reads YFSETQ. CDR3 length: 13 residues. Trimming left V 0 bases short and J 6 bases short, with 9 bases between. DNA for the CDR3: TGCGCCAGCAGCTTGGTTCGGCAGGATGGCTACACCTTC. This translates into CASSLVRQDGYTF.

The chain employs TRBV5-6 and TRBJ1-1, with a weak D call TRBD1 (5 bases). In germline, CDR1 is SGHDT, CDR2 YYEEEE. The CDR3 sequence is 13 residues long. Trimming left V 1 base short and J 6 bases short, with 10 bases between. The CDR3 nucleotides read TGTGCCAGCAGCTTGCGGGGGTTGTCTGAAGCTTTCTTT. Translating it yields CASSLRGLSEAFF.

This chain connects TRBV6-1 to TRBJ2-3, with 7 bases fitting TRBD2. The ends lost 2 bases at V and 5 bases at J; junction bases unmatched: 7. The CDR3 has 15 residues. CDR1 is MNHNS, CDR2 SASEGT, per germline. CDR3 loop: CASSEWRGGEDTQYF. CDR3 nucleotide sequence: TGTGCCAGCAGTGAATGGAGGGGAGGGGAAGATACGCAGTATTTT.

The chain recombines TRBV6-1 with TRBJ2-5; the match to TRBD1 covers 8 bases. This CDR3 spans 13 amino acids. Germline values: CDR1 MNHNS, CDR2 SASEGT. The V segment lost 6 bases and the J segment 9 bases; nucleotides outside the gene matches: 9. The CDR3 spells CASRAGGSLAQYF. The DNA of the CDR3 is TGTGCCAGCAGAGCAGGGGGCTCCTTGGCCCAGTACTTC.

The rearrangement uses TRBV5-1 and TRBJ1-2, with D maybe TRBD1 (5 bases). This CDR3 has 14 amino acids. V lost 0 bases to trimming and J lost 4 bases, with 10 bases between them. The germline V gene encodes CDR1 SGHRS and CDR2 YFSETQ. The CDR3 coding sequence is TGCGCCAGCAGCTTGGATGGGACTCTCTATGGCTACACCTTC. It codes for CASSLDGTLYGYTF.

This sequence joins TRBV11-3 and TRBJ2-2; 14 nucleotides line up with TRBD2. The V segment lost 1 base and the J segment 6 bases; nucleotides outside the gene matches: 1. CDR3 length equals 16 residues. CDR1 and CDR2 (germline): SGHNT, YENEEA. The DNA of the CDR3 is TGTGCCAGCAGCTTAGCGGGACTAGCGGGAGCCGGGGAGCTGTTTTTT. It is translated as CASSLAGLAGAGELFF.

The chain carries TRBV6-5 and TRBJ1-2; 11 bases align to TRBD1. There are 15 residues in the CDR3. CDR1 is MNHEY, CDR2 SVGAGI, per germline. The ends lost 0 bases at V and 8 bases at J; junction bases unmatched: 5. Here the CDR3 reads CASSYSRTGGVGYTF. DNA for the CDR3: TGTGCCAGCAGTTACTCCAGGACAGGGGGCGTAGGCTACACCTTC.

This chain uses TRBV7-9 with TRBJ2-6, with D uncertain. The germline V gene has CDR1 SEHNR and CDR2 FQNEAQ (reference sequence). V lost 5 bases and J 0 bases, leaving 14 bases between the germline ends. The CDR3 runs 17 residues. The CDR3 here is CASSLPSRPSGANVLTF. The CDR3 DNA reads as TGTGCCAGCAGCCTCCCCTCACGGCCCTCTGGGGCCAACGTCCTGACTTTC.

This sequence joins TRBV6-5 and TRBJ1-1; D call uncertain. The CDR3 contains 15 residues. Germline loops: CDR1 MNHEY, CDR2 SVGAGI. V dropped 4 bases and J dropped 1 base, with 13 bases sitting between them. CDR3 region: CASSWSPGENTEAFF. The CDR3 nucleotides read TGTGCCAGCAGTTGGAGTCCAGGAGAGAACACTGAAGCTTTCTTT.

The chain carries TRBV6-5 and TRBJ1-1; D remains ambiguous. Germline V gene sequence: CDR1 MNHEY, CDR2 SVGAGI. Trimming cost V 2 bases and J 1 base, with 8 bases left between them. This CDR3 contains 14 residues. The CDR3, as DNA: TGTGCCAGCAGTTACGGATCTTCGAACACTGAAGCTTTCTTT. It codes for CASSYGSSNTEAFF.